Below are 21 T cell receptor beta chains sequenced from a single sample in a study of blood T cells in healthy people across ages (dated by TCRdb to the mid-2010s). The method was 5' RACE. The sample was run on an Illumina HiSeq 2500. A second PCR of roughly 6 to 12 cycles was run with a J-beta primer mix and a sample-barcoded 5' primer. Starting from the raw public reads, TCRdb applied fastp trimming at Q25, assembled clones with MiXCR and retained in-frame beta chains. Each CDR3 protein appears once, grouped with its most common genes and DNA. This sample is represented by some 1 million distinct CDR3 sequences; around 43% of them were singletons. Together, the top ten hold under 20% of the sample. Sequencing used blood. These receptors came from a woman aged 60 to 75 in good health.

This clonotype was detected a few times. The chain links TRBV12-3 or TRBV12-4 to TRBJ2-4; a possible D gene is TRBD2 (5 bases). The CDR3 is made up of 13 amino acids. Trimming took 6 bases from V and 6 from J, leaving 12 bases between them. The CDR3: CASSASRLNIQYF. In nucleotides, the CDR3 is TGTGCCAGCAGCGCTAGCCGCCTAAACATTCAGTACTTC.

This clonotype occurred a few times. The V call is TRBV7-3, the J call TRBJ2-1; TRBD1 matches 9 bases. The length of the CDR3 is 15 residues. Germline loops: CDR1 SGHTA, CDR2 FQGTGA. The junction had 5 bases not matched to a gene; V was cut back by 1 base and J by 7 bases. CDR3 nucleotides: TGTGCCAGCAGCTTAATACAGGGGGCGAGAAATGAGCAGTTCTTC. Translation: CASSLIQGARNEQFF.

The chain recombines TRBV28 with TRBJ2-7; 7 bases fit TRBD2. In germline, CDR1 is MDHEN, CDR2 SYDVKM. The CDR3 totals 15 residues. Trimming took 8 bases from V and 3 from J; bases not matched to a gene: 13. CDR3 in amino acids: CASQRESGTIYEQYF. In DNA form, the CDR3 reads TGTGCCAGCCAGAGGGAAAGCGGGACTATCTACGAGCAGTACTTC.

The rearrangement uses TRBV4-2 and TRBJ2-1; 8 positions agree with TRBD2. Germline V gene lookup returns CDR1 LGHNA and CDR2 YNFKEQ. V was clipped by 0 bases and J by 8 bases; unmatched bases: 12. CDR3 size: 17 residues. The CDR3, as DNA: TGTGCCAGCAGCCAAGATCTATCCGGGACTAGATTCGATGAGCAGTTCTTC. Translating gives CASSQDLSGTRFDEQFF.

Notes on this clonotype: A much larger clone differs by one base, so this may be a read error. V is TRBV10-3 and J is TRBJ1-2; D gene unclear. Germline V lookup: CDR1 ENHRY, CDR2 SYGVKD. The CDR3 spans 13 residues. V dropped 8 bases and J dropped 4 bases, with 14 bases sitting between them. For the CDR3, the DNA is TGTGCCATCGCCCCGAATGGGTTCTATGGCTACACCTTC. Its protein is CAIAPNGFYGYTF.

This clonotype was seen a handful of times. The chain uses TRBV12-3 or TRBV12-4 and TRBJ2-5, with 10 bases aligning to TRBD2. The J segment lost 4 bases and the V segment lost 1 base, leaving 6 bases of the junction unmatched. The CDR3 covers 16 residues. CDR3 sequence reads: CASSLDTAGGPETQYF. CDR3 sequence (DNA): TGTGCCAGCAGTTTAGATACAGCGGGAGGGCCAGAGACCCAGTACTTC.

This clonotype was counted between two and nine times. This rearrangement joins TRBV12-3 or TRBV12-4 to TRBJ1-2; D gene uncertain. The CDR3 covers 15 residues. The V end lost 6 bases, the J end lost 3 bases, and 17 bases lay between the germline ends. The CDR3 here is CASSSPRGGDYGYTF. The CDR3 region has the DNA TGTGCCAGCAGCTCCCCCCGCGGAGGAGACTATGGCTACACCTTC.

This chain's CDR3 is CATSTLSANTQYF. For the CDR3, the DNA is TGTGCCACCAGCACCCTCTCCGCAAATACGCAGTATTTT. This sequence joins TRBV15 and TRBJ2-3, with D unclear. Germline CDR1 reads LNHNV; CDR2 reads YYDKDF (reference sequence). Trimming shortened V by 4 bases and J by 7 bases, and 12 bases separated the two germline ends. This CDR3 has 13 amino acids.

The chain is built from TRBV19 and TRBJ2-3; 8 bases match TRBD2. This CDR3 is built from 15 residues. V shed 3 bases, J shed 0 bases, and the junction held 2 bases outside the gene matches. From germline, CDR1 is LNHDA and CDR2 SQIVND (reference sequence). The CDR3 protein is CASSIRTSSTDTQYF. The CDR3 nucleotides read TGTGCCAGTAGTATTCGGACTAGCAGCACAGATACGCAGTATTTT.

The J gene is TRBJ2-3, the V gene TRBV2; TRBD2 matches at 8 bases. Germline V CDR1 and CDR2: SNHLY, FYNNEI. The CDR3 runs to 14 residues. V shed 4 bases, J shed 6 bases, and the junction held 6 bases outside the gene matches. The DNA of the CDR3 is TGTGCCAGCAGTGTCAGCGGGAGTTATGATACGCAGTATTTT. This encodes CASSVSGSYDTQYF. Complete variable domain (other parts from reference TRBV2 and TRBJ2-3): EPEVTQTPSHQVTQMGQEVILRCVPISNHLYFYWYRQILGQKVEFLVSFYNNEISEKSEIFDDQFSVERPDGSNFTLKIRSTKLEDSAMYFCASSVSGSYDTQYFGPGTRLTVL.

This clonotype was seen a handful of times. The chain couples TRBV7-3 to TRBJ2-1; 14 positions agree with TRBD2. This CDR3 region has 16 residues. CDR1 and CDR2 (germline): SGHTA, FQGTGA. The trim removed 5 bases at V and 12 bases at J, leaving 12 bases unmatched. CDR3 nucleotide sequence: TGTGCCAGCAGCCTCCTCACACAGACTAGCGGGAGGGTGCAGTTCTTC. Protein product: CASSLLTQTSGRVQFF.

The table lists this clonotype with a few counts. The CDR3 DNA reads as TGTGCCATCAGTGATTTTCGGCAGGTTCGGGTGCACTACGAGCAGTACTTC. Protein sequence: CAISDFRQVRVHYEQYF. The chain is built from TRBV10-3 and TRBJ2-7; D is unresolved. The CDR3 totals 17 residues. Germline CDR1 ENHRY, CDR2 SYGVKD. V lost 3 bases and J 3 bases, leaving 21 bases between the germline ends.

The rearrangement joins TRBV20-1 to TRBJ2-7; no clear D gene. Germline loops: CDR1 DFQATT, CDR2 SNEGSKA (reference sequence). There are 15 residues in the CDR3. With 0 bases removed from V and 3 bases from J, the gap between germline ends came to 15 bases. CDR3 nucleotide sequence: TGCAGTGCTAGAGATTTGTCGTCTGGCATCTACGAGCAGTACTTC. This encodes CSARDLSSGIYEQYF.

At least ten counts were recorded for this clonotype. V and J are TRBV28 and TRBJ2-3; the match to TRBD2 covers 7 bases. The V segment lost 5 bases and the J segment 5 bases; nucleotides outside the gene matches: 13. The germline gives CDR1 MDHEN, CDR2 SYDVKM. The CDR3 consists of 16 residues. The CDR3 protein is CASSPSQAGSRDTQYF. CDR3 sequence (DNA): TGTGCCAGCAGTCCTTCCCAAGCGGGAAGTAGAGATACGCAGTATTTT.

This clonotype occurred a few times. CDR3 sequence (DNA): TGTGCCAGCAGCTTTGGAGCTAAGGCCCCCTACGAGCAGTACTTC. Its protein is CASSFGAKAPYEQYF. The chain carries TRBV7-9 and TRBJ2-7; D unresolved. CDR1 SEHNR and CDR2 FQNEAQ come from the germline V gene (reference sequence). The V end was cut by 3 bases, the J end by 2 bases, with 14 bases between. This CDR3 has 15 residues.

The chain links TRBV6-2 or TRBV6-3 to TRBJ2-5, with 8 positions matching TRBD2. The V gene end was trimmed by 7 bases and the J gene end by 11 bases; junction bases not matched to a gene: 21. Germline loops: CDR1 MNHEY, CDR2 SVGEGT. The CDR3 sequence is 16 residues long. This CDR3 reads CASNGQWTSKTGEQYF. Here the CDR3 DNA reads TGTGCCAGCAACGGCCAATGGACTAGCAAGACGGGAGAGCAGTACTTC.

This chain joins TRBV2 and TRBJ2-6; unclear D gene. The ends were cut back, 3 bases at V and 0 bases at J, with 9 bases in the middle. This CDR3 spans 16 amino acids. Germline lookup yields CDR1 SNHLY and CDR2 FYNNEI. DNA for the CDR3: TGTGCCAGCAGTGATTGGGCGCTCTCTGGGGCCAACGTCCTGACTTTC. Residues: CASSDWALSGANVLTF.

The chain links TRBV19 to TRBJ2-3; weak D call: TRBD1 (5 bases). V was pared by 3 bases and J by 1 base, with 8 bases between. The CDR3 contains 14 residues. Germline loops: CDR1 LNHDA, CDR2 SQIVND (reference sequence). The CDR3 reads CASSIGAGTDTQYF. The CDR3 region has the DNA TGTGCCAGTAGTATTGGGGCCGGCACAGATACGCAGTATTTT. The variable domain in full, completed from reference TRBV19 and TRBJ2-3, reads DGGITQSPKYLFRKEGQNVTLSCEQNLNHDAMYWYRQDPGQGLRLIYYSQIVNDFQKGDIAEGYSVSREKKESFPLTVTSAQKNPTAFYLCASSIGAGTDTQYFGPGTRLTVL.

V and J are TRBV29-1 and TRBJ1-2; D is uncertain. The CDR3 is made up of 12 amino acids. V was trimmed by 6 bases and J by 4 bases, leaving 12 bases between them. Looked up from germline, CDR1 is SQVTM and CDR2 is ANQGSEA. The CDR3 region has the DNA TGCAGCGTGGCTTCCGGAGGCTATGGCTACACCTTC. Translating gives CSVASGGYGYTF.

The CDR3 loop is CASSFGGAGGYEQYF. DNA of the CDR3: TGTGCCAGCAGCTTCGGTGGAGCGGGAGGGTACGAGCAGTACTTC. J is TRBJ2-7 and V is TRBV11-2, with TRBD2 matching 10 bases. The length of the CDR3 is 15 residues. Germline-derived CDR1 and CDR2 are SGHAT and FQNNGV. With 3 bases clipped from V and 4 bases from J, the junction kept 6 bases outside the gene matches.

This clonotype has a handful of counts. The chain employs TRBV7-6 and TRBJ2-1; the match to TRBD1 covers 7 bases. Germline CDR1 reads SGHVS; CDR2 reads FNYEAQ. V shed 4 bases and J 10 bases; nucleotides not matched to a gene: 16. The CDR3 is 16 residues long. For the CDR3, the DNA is TGTGCCAGCAGCTACCAGACAGGGACCTTTTACATGGAGCAGTTCTTC. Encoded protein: CASSYQTGTFYMEQFF.